There are a few counts of the clone carrying this TCR beta chain. The data stem from a study of graft-versus-host responses after intestinal transplantation. Libraries were prepared by immunoSEQ multiplex PCR; TCRdb keeps only in-frame clonotypes and omits some of them. The sample holds about 46,000 clones, about 93% seen once. Between the trimmed V and J ends, which lost 0 bases and 0 bases, there was a span of 9 bases. The CDR3 consists of 15 residues. Germline-derived CDR1 and CDR2 are SGHRS and YFSETQ. The sequenced sample was PBMCs, obtained 750 to 800 days after a first intestinal transplant, on the day of a second. V gene TRBV5-1 combines with J gene TRBJ1-1; D call uncertain. This clonotype was sampled from a human patient who received an intestinal transplant, so some T cells may come from the graft donor. CDR3 sequence (DNA): TGCGCCAGCAGCTTGGTTGGGCAAATGAACACTGAAGCTTTCTTT. This gives the protein CASSLVGQMNTEAFF.